A single sample is the source of the 30 T cell receptor beta chains below, sequenced in a study of T cell responses to AZD1222 COVID-19 vaccine. The assay was immunoSEQ multiplex PCR, and TCRdb's table has in-frame clones only and misses some. The sample lists just over 150,000 clones, 87% seen once, with about a tenth in the top ten. The material sequenced was peripheral blood, taken 28 days after the second AZD1222 dose. Receptor source: an adult who received the AZD1222 COVID-19 vaccine.

This chain links TRBV30 with TRBJ2-5; 12 bases are shared with TRBD2. CDR1 and CDR2 from the germline V gene are GTSNPN and SVGIG (reference sequence). V shed 4 bases and J 5 bases; nucleotides not matched to a gene: 5. The CDR3 covers 14 residues. Written as DNA, the CDR3 is TGTGCCTGGAACCCCACTAGCGGGAGGGAGACCCAGTACTTC. Amino acids: CAWNPTSGRETQYF.

The chain couples TRBV28 to TRBJ1-1; a weak D match, TRBD1 (5 bases). Germline V CDR1 and CDR2: MDHEN, SYDVKM. Trimming left V 4 bases short and J 3 bases short, with 9 bases between. The CDR3 is made up of 13 amino acids. DNA of the CDR3: TGTGCCAGCAGTTCACCGGGACACACTGAAGCTTTCTTT. It encodes CASSSPGHTEAFF.

The chain uses TRBV6-5 and TRBJ2-1; D perhaps matches TRBD2 (5 bases). Looked up from germline, CDR1 is MNHEY and CDR2 is SVGAGI. The CDR3 has 15 amino acids. Trimming removed 5 bases from V and 2 bases from J, with 13 bases in between. CDR3 sequence (DNA): TGTGCCAGCAGTCCCGGGATACCTACCTACAATGAGCAGTTCTTC. Translated, it gives CASSPGIPTYNEQFF.

The genes are TRBV5-4 and TRBJ2-1, with 8 bases lining up with TRBD2. With 2 bases clipped from V and 9 bases from J, the junction kept 4 bases outside the gene matches. CDR3 size: 13 residues. Germline assignment: CDR1 SGHNT and CDR2 YYREEE (reference sequence). The CDR3 protein is CASSFRGGIEQFF. In DNA form, the CDR3 reads TGTGCCAGCAGCTTTCGCGGGGGGATTGAGCAGTTCTTC.

The V and J genes are TRBV5-1 and TRBJ1-5; no clear D. V lost 2 bases, J lost 1 base, and 10 bases lay in between. The CDR3 sequence is 15 residues long. From germline, CDR1 is SGHRS and CDR2 YFSETQ. The CDR3 DNA reads TGCGCCAGCAGCTTTGGGCCCGAGAGCAATCAGCCCCAGCATTTT. Amino acid sequence: CASSFGPESNQPQHF. The full variable domain, with the rest looked up from reference TRBV5-1 and TRBJ1-5, is KAGVTQTPRYLIKTRGQQVTLSCSPISGHRSVSWYQQTPGQGLQFLFEYFSETQRNKGNFPGRFSGRQFSNSRSEMNVSTLELGDSALYLCASSFGPESNQPQHFGDGTRLSIL.

This chain links TRBV19 with TRBJ2-7; 9 bases are shared with TRBD1. The ends lost 7 bases at V and 7 bases at J; junction bases unmatched: 8. This CDR3 contains 13 residues. Germline V gives CDR1 LNHDA, CDR2 SQIVND (reference sequence). The CDR3 DNA reads as TGTGCCAGTAAACCGGACAGGGGTGGGGAGCAGTACTTC. It yields the protein CASKPDRGGEQYF.

V is TRBV9 and J is TRBJ2-1; D is possibly TRBD1 or TRBD2 (5 bases each). Germline V gene lookup returns CDR1 SGDLS and CDR2 YYNGEE. The CDR3 sequence is 15 residues long. The V and J ends lost 4 bases and 3 bases respectively, with 14 bases between them. The CDR3, as DNA: TGTGCCAGCAGCCCCGGGACCTTAAACTACAATGAGCAGTTCTTC. It specifies CASSPGTLNYNEQFF.

The rearrangement joins TRBV6-2 or TRBV6-3 to TRBJ2-7, with D maybe TRBD1 (5 bases). This CDR3 contains 15 residues. Germline values: CDR1 MNHEY, CDR2 SVGEGT. With 3 bases removed from V and 5 bases from J, the gap between germline ends came to 17 bases. The CDR3 DNA reads as TGTGCCAGCAGTTATTCATTGGTCAGGGCCCACGAGCAGTACTTC. It yields the protein CASSYSLVRAHEQYF.

This clone was counted between two and nine times. This rearrangement joins TRBV4-3 to TRBJ1-2; D not resolved. This CDR3 is built from 15 residues. V was pared by 4 bases and J by 5 bases, with 17 bases between. Germline V gene lookup returns CDR1 LGHNA and CDR2 YSLEER. The CDR3 DNA is TGCGCCAGCAGCCCGGACCCCGCCACGGGGTATGGCTACACCTTC. Translating it yields CASSPDPATGYGYTF.

The chain joins TRBV5-4 to TRBJ2-3, with no clear D. Deletions cut 2 bases from V and 4 bases from J, with 11 bases between. This CDR3 has 14 residues. Per germline, CDR1 SGHNT and CDR2 YYREEE (reference sequence). CDR3 coding DNA: TGTGCCAGCAGCTTAGTGGCCGTCCCAGATACGCAGTATTTT. Its protein product is CASSLVAVPDTQYF. The complete variable domain, with remaining parts taken from reference TRBV5-4 and TRBJ2-3, reads ETGVTQSPTHLIKTRGQQVTLRCSSQSGHNTVSWYQQALGQGPQFIFQYYREEENGRGNFPPRFSGLQFPNYSSELNVNALELDDSALYLCASSLVAVPDTQYFGPGTRLTVL.

This chain links TRBV7-8 with TRBJ2-3; D possibly corresponds to TRBD1 (6 bases). The CDR3 extends over 13 amino acids. The V and J ends lost 5 bases and 6 bases respectively, with 12 bases between them. CDR1 is SGHVS and CDR2 is FQNEAQ in the germline V gene. CDR3 nucleotide sequence: TGTGCCAGCAGCACCCACAGGGAGGATACGCAGTATTTT. It is translated as CASSTHREDTQYF.

The J gene is TRBJ1-5, the V gene TRBV19; no clear D. Trimming removed 6 bases at V and 1 base at J, with 13 bases between. Germline V gene data show CDR1 as LNHDA and CDR2 as SQIVND (reference sequence). The CDR3 loop spans 15 amino acids. The CDR3 DNA reads as TGTGCCAGTAGCCTCGGGTTGGGAAGCAATCAGCCCCAGCATTTT. This sequence encodes CASSLGLGSNQPQHF.

The J gene is TRBJ1-2, the V gene TRBV28, with TRBD1 matching over 8 bases. Trimming took 2 bases from V and 7 from J; bases not matched to a gene: 6. The germline CDR1 and CDR2 sequences are MDHEN and SYDVKM. This CDR3 is built from 14 residues. CDR3 sequence reads: CASSLNRGRGGYTF. CDR3 sequence (DNA): TGTGCCAGCAGTTTAAACAGGGGGAGGGGTGGCTACACCTTC.

This sequence joins TRBV28 and TRBJ2-5; D is uncertain. V was clipped by 2 bases and J by 7 bases, with 14 bases between them. CDR3 length: 14 amino acids. From germline, CDR1 is MDHEN and CDR2 SYDVKM. This CDR3 is CASSLNPGSPTQYF. For the CDR3, the DNA is TGTGCCAGCAGTTTAAACCCCGGCAGTCCGACCCAGTACTTC.

The chain has TRBV28 and TRBJ2-7; TRBD2 aligns across 11 bases. This CDR3 has 19 residues. With 7 bases clipped from V and 5 bases from J, the junction kept 22 bases outside the gene matches. Germline V gene lookup returns CDR1 MDHEN and CDR2 SYDVKM. CDR3 region: CASTLLGSGRARYKNEQYF. In DNA form, the CDR3 reads TGTGCCAGCACCCTCCTTGGTAGCGGGAGGGCCAGGTACAAAAACGAGCAGTACTTC.

The CDR3 DNA reads TGTGCCAGCAGCGTTGACCCAACTAGCGGGGTTTCTATAAGGCAGTATTTT. This sequence encodes CASSVDPTSGVSIRQYF. The rearrangement joins TRBV9 to TRBJ2-3; 10 bases match TRBD2. CDR3 length equals 17 residues. The V gene's germline CDR1 is SGDLS and CDR2 YYNGEE. Trimming removed 2 bases from V and 11 bases from J; junction bases left unmatched: 17.

The chain has TRBV5-1 and TRBJ2-5; 8 bases are shared with TRBD2. The CDR3 has 15 residues. V trimming: 4 bases; J trimming: 4 bases; junction bases outside the gene matches: 9. Germline V lookup: CDR1 SGHRS, CDR2 YFSETQ. Here the CDR3 reads CASSISGTQGETQYF. CDR3 coding DNA: TGCGCCAGCAGCATTAGCGGGACCCAAGGAGAGACCCAGTACTTC.

Many counts were recorded for this clone. As DNA, the CDR3 is TGTGCCAGCAGCCGGACTGCTAGCGGGAGTTCAGATACGCAGTATTTT. Encoded protein: CASSRTASGSSDTQYF. The chain links TRBV7-9 to TRBJ2-3, with 10 bases identical to TRBD2. J gave up 4 bases and V 5 bases, and 9 bases lay outside the gene matches. The germline V gene has CDR1 SEHNR and CDR2 FQNEAQ (reference sequence). The CDR3 has 16 amino acids.

The chain recombines TRBV18 with TRBJ2-2, with 8 bases fitting TRBD1. Germline V CDR1 and CDR2: KGHSH, LQKENI. The trim removed 3 bases at V and 4 bases at J, leaving 7 bases unmatched. This CDR3 has 16 residues. The CDR3 DNA reads as TGTGCCAGCTCACCCCCCGGGACAGGTACCACCGGGGAGCTGTTTTTT. This translates into CASSPPGTGTTGELFF.

This chain uses TRBV19 with TRBJ1-4; D unresolved. Germline CDR1 LNHDA, CDR2 SQIVND (reference sequence). This CDR3 has 13 amino acids. Trimming stripped 7 bases from V and 5 bases from J, with 11 bases between. Here the CDR3 reads CASTRQKNEKLFF. For the CDR3, the DNA is TGTGCCAGTACGAGGCAGAAAAATGAAAAACTGTTTTTT.

The V gene is TRBV24-1, the J gene TRBJ2-2, with D possibly matching TRBD1 (6 bases). The CDR3 loop spans 15 amino acids. Germline CDR1 KGHDR, CDR2 SFDVKD. V was cut by 4 bases and J by 3 bases, with 11 bases left in between. CDR3 protein: CATSDPDRDTGELFF. In DNA, the CDR3 is TGTGCCACCAGTGACCCGGACAGAGACACCGGGGAGCTGTTTTTT.

The V and J genes are TRBV11-2 and TRBJ1-1; the D is unclear. The CDR3 has 14 residues. V lost 1 base, J lost 0 bases, and 6 bases lay in between. CDR1 SGHAT and CDR2 FQNNGV come from the germline V gene. The CDR3 is CASSLGRMNTEAFF. The DNA for the CDR3 is TGTGCCAGCAGCTTAGGTCGGATGAACACTGAAGCTTTCTTT.

The chain recombines TRBV7-3 with TRBJ2-2; tentatively, D is TRBD1 or TRBD2 (5 bases each). This CDR3 comprises 16 residues. V lost 2 bases and J lost 4, with 14 bases in between. The germline CDR1 and CDR2 sequences are SGHTA and FQGTGA. CDR3 DNA sequence: TGTGCCAGCAGCTTATACCGGGGCGCGGGCACCGGGGAGCTGTTTTTT. This translates into CASSLYRGAGTGELFF.

The chain carries TRBV28 and TRBJ1-2; 10 nucleotides match TRBD1. V shed 6 bases, J shed 7 bases, and the junction held 5 bases outside the gene matches. CDR3 length: 13 amino acids. Germline V CDR1 and CDR2: MDHEN, SYDVKM. DNA of the CDR3: TGTGCCAGCAGAGGACAGGGGGAGTCTGGCTACACCTTC. It translates to CASRGQGESGYTF.

The genes are TRBV25-1 and TRBJ1-3; no firm D call. The length of the CDR3 is 15 residues. Trimming took 3 bases from V and 5 from J, leaving 14 bases between them. In germline, CDR1 is MGHDK, CDR2 SYGVNS. The CDR3: CASSDATYDRNTIYF. The CDR3 nucleotides read TGTGCCAGCAGTGATGCGACATACGACAGAAACACCATATATTTT.

The table lists this clone with many counts. The chain uses TRBV9 and TRBJ2-3; no firm D call. Trimming removed 3 bases from V and 1 base from J, with 12 bases in between. Germline CDR1 and CDR2: SGDLS and YYNGEE. This CDR3 region has 15 residues. In DNA form, the CDR3 reads TGTGCCAGCAGCGCTGAGGAGTTTGGCACAGATACGCAGTATTTT. Protein product: CASSAEEFGTDTQYF.

This sequence joins TRBV28 and TRBJ2-1; D is undetermined. The CDR3 extends over 13 amino acids. Deletions cut 8 bases from V and 6 bases from J, with 14 bases between. Germline-derived CDR1 and CDR2 are MDHEN and SYDVKM. CDR3 nucleotide sequence: TGTGCCAGCTCCGAGCTGGTCTTCAATGAGCAGTTCTTC. Its protein product is CASSELVFNEQFF.

The chain carries TRBV5-1 and TRBJ2-5; 10 bases are a match to TRBD2. The CDR3 has 17 amino acids. Germline CDR1 and CDR2: SGHRS and YFSETQ. The V gene end was trimmed by 0 bases and the J gene end by 5 bases; junction bases not matched to a gene: 10. For the CDR3, the DNA is TGCGCCAGCAGCTTGGATCTAGCGGGAGTCATAGTGGAGACCCAGTACTTC. This sequence encodes CASSLDLAGVIVETQYF.

The chain carries TRBV6-1 and TRBJ2-7; no reliable D call. The germline V gene encodes CDR1 MNHNS and CDR2 SASEGT. Between the trimmed V and J ends, which lost 0 bases and 0 bases, there was a span of 18 bases. The CDR3 covers 18 residues. CDR3 nucleotides: TGTGCCAGCAGTGAAGCGTTCTATCGGGCGGATAGCTCCTACGAGCAGTACTTC. It codes for CASSEAFYRADSSYEQYF.

The chain combines TRBV6-6 with TRBJ2-3, with D unclear. The CDR3 extends over 12 amino acids. V lost 4 bases to trimming and J lost 4 bases, with 6 bases between them. Germline V CDR1 and CDR2: MNHNY, SVGAGI (reference sequence). In DNA form, the CDR3 reads TGTGCCAGCAGTTCCTCGCCAGATACGCAGTATTTT. Its protein is CASSSSPDTQYF.